One and the same sample provided the 2 T cell receptor beta chains below, sequenced in a study of T-cell reconstitution after alpha-beta-depleted transplantation in children (dated by TCRdb to the mid-2010s). Library preparation was by PCR. TCRdb names Illumina HiSeq 2500 as the instrument used. To normalize quantification of the TCRbeta repertoire, the TCR libraries were built with molecular barcoding that relied on unique molecular identifiers. The public reads were run again by TCRdb, first through fastp at Q25 and then through MiXCR, and only productive beta chains were kept. Each entry merges the rows of one CDR3 protein and shows their most common DNA and genes. The sample profile shows 440,000 or so distinct CDR3 sequences; approximately 41% of them were found once. The leading ten clones occupy 27% of the sample. Interpreted using the paper, the treatment or condition label stands for: allogeneic hematopoietic cell transplantation with graft depleted of TCRalphabeta T cells and CD19 B cells.

Sequenced material: PBMCs, taken before TCRalphabeta/CD19-depleted stem cell transplant. The receptors derive from a girl aged 2 to 9 with aplastic anemia, due to receive a stem cell transplant.

This clonotype has at least ten counts. This rearrangement joins TRBV5-1 to TRBJ2-3; unclear D gene. Germline V gives CDR1 SGHRS, CDR2 YFSETQ. The CDR3 runs 14 residues. V was shortened by 0 bases and J by 1 base, with 6 bases between the two germline ends. Written as DNA, the CDR3 is TGCGCCAGCAGCTTGGAGGCGGGCACAGATACGCAGTATTTT. Translating gives CASSLEAGTDTQYF.

The chain couples TRBV29-1 to TRBJ2-3, with D unresolved. Trimming removed 6 bases from V and 6 bases from J, with 13 bases in between. This CDR3 is built from 12 residues. Germline CDR1 and CDR2: SQVTM and ANQGSEA. This CDR3 is CSVDLQADTQYF. CDR3 nucleotides: TGCAGCGTGGACCTCCAGGCGGATACGCAGTATTTT.